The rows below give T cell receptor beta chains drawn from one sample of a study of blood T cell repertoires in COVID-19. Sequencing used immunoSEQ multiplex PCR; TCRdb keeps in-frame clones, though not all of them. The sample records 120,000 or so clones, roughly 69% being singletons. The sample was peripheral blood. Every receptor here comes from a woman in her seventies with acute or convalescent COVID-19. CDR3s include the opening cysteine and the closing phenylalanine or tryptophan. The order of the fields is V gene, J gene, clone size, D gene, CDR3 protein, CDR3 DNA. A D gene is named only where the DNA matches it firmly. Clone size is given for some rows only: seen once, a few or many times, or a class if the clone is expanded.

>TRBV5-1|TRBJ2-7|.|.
CASSPRQVYSYEQYF
TGCGCCAGCAGCCCCCGACAGGTTTATTCCTACGAGCAGTACTTC
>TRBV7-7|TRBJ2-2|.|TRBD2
CASSTRTSGVINTGELFF
TGTGCCAGCAGCACGCGGACTAGCGGCGTGATCAACACCGGGGAGCTGTTTTTT
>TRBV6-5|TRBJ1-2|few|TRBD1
CASSYSDRDGGYTF
TGTGCCAGCAGTTACTCTGACAGGGACGGTGGCTACACCTTC
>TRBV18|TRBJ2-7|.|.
CASSPRGTPAWEQYF
TGTGCCAGCTCACCACGAGGGACTCCGGCCTGGGAGCAGTACTTC
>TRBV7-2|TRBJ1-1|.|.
CASSQSRGVLGTEAFF
TGTGCCAGCAGCCAGTCCAGGGGCGTTCTAGGCACTGAAGCTTTCTTT
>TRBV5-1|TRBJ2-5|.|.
CASSRGERQETQYF
TGCGCCAGCTCCAGGGGAGAACGCCAAGAGACCCAGTACTTC
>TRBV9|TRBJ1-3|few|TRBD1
CASSGDRAGNTIYF
TGTGCCAGCAGCGGGGACAGGGCTGGAAACACCATATATTTT
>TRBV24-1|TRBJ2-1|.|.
CATSDRQHSYNEQFF
TGTGCCACCAGTGACCGACAGCACTCCTACAATGAGCAGTTCTTC
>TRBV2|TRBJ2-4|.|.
CASSGVPGGKNIQYF
TGTGCCAGCAGTGGGGTACCCGGAGGCAAAAACATTCAGTACTTC
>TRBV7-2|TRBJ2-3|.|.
CASSLAAAGGADTQYF
TGTGCCAGCAGCTTAGCGGCTGCAGGCGGGGCAGATACGCAGTATTTT
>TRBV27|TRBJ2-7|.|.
CASSLRSTSEQYF
TGTGCCAGCAGTTTAAGGAGCACCTCCGAGCAGTACTTC
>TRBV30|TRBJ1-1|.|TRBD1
CAWTIQGFTEAFF
TGTGCCTGGACAATACAGGGGTTCACTGAAGCTTTCTTT
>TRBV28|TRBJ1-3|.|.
CASSPGGTGNTIYF
TGTGCCAGCAGCCCGGGGGGTACCGGAAACACCATATATTTT
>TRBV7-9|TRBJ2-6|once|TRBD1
CASTPPGQGATGANVLTF
TGTGCCAGCACCCCTCCGGGACAGGGGGCGACCGGGGCCAACGTCCTGACTTTC
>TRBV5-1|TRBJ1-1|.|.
CASSREVNTEAFF
TGCGCCAGCAGTAGGGAGGTGAACACTGAAGCTTTCTTT
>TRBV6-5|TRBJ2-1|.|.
CASKGYRGRNEQFF
TGTGCCAGCAAGGGGTACCGGGGGAGGAATGAGCAGTTCTTC
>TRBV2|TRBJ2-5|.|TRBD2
CASPGGAQETQYF
TGTGCCAGCCCCGGGGGGGCTCAAGAGACCCAGTACTTC
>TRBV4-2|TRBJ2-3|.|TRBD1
CASSQPGQGTDTQYF
TGTGCCAGCAGCCAACCGGGACAGGGTACAGATACGCAGTATTTT
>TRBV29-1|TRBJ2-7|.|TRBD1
CSVSSGTGPYEQYF
TGCAGCGTTTCCTCCGGGACAGGTCCCTACGAGCAGTACTTC
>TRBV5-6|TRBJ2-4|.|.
CASASGPQGNIQYF
TGTGCCAGTGCCAGCGGGCCTCAGGGAAACATTCAGTACTTC
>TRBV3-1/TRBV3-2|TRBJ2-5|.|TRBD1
CASSQGQGATQYF
TGTGCCAGCAGCCAGGGACAGGGAGCAACCCAGTACTTC
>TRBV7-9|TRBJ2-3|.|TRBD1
CASSYTGGGRDTQYF
TGTGCCAGCAGCTACACAGGGGGCGGGAGAGATACGCAGTATTTT
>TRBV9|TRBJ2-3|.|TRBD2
CASSVGSGGGTDTQYF
TGTGCCAGCAGCGTAGGATCGGGGGGGGGCACGGATACGCAGTATTTT
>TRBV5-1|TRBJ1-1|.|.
CASSFDPGQNTEAFF
TGCGCCAGCAGCTTTGATCCGGGACAGAACACTGAAGCTTTCTTT
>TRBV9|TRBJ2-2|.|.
CASSVGGVNTGELFF
TGTGCCAGCAGCGTCGGCGGGGTGAACACCGGGGAGCTGTTTTTT
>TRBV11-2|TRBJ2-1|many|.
CASKLGAGEQFF
TGTGCCAGTAAATTAGGGGCGGGAGAGCAGTTCTTC
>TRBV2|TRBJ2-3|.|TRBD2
CASALAGWADTQYF
TGTGCCAGCGCGCTAGCGGGGTGGGCAGATACGCAGTATTTT
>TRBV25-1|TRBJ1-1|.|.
CASSVGAYEAFF
TGTGCCAGCAGTGTTGGGGCATATGAAGCTTTCTTT
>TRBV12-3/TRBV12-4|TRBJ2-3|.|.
CASSGSTDTQYF
TGTGCCAGCAGCGGGAGCACAGATACGCAGTATTTT
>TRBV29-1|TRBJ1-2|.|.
CSVEERGFYGYTF
TGCAGCGTTGAAGAAAGGGGGTTCTATGGCTACACCTTC
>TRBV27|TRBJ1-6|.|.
CASSSQNSPLHF
TGTGCCAGCAGTTCCCAGAATTCACCCCTCCACTTT
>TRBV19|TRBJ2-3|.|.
CASRISGVDPGDTQYF
TGTGCCAGTAGGATTAGCGGCGTCGACCCGGGAGATACGCAGTATTTT
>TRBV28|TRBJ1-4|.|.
CASRARYEKLFF
TGTGCCAGCAGGGCACGCTATGAAAAACTGTTTTTT
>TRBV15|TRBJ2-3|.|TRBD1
CATSRSGGPDTQYF
TGTGCCACCAGCAGGTCAGGGGGACCAGATACGCAGTATTTT
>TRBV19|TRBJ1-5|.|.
CASSIDRSAAQPQHF
TGTGCCAGTAGTATAGATCGGTCAGCGGCTCAGCCCCAGCATTTT
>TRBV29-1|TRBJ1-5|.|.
CSVGGGGQPQHF
TGCAGCGTTGGTGGGGGGGGGCAGCCCCAGCATTTT
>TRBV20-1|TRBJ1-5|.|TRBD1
CSASIDREHNQPQHF
TGCAGTGCTAGTATCGACAGGGAGCATAATCAGCCCCAGCATTTT
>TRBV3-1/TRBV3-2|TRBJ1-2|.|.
CASSQRGNRNYGYTF
TGTGCCAGCAGCCAAAGGGGGAACCGTAACTATGGCTACACCTTC
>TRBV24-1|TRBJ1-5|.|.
CATSDLGGQPQHF
TGTGCCACCAGTGATTTAGGGGGTCAGCCCCAGCATTTT
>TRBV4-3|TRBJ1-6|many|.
CASRSFNSPLHF
TGCGCCAGCCGTTCTTTTAATTCACCCCTCCACTTT
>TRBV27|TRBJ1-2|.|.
CASSSGGTYGYTF
TGTGCCAGCAGTTCCGGGGGGACCTATGGCTACACCTTC
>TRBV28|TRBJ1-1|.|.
CASSFRLRDTEAFF
TGTGCCAGCAGTTTTCGACTGCGGGACACTGAAGCTTTCTTT
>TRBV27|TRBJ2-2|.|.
CASSQGTNTGELFF
TGTGCCAGCAGCCAGGGAACCAACACCGGGGAGCTGTTTTTT
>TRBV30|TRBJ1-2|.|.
CAWSTVGGYTF
TGTGCCTGGTCTACAGTAGGTGGCTACACCTTC
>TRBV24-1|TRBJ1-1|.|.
CATSDLNSGRAFF
TGTGCCACCAGTGATTTAAACAGCGGCAGAGCTTTCTTT
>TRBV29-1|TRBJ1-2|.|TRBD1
CSVELDRGPNYGYTF
TGCAGCGTTGAACTTGACAGGGGCCCTAACTATGGCTACACCTTC
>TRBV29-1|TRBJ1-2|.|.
CSATVNYGYTF
TGCAGCGCGACGGTTAACTATGGCTACACCTTC